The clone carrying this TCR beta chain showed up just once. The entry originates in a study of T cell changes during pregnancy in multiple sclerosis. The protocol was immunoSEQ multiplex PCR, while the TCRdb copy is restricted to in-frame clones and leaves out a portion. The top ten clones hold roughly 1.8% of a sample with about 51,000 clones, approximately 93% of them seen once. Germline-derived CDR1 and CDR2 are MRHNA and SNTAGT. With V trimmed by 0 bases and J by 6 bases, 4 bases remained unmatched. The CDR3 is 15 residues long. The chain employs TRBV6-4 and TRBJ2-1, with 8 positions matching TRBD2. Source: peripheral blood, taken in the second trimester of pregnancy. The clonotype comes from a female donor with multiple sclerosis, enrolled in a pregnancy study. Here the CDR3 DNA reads TGTGCCAGCAGTGACTCAGCGGGAGCCGGCAATGAGCAGTTCTTC. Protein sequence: CASSDSAGAGNEQFF.